The rows below give T cell receptor beta chains drawn from one sample of a study of blood T cells in healthy people across ages. TCRdb used MiXCR to reprocess the 5' RACE reads, holding one entry per CDR3 protein. The repertoire holds about 1.4 million distinct CDR3 sequences, with approximately 59% as singletons. Specimen: blood. The receptors were gathered from a man aged 18-30 years in good health. Both conserved end residues are part of each CDR3. The D gene is left open where the match is weak. The listing skips clone size in some rows; elsewhere it reads once, few, many or a size class.

D | size | J | V | DNA | CDR3
TRBD1 | - | TRBJ2-3 | TRBV20-1 | TGCAGTGCTAGGATTCGAGGCGACAGGGGTTGGACAGATACGCAGTATTTT | CSARIRGDRGWTDTQYF
TRBD2 | - | TRBJ2-7 | TRBV5-1 | TGCGCCAGCAGCCCCCCGACTAGCCCGAGCTCCCACGAGCAGTACTTC | CASSPPTSPSSHEQYF
- | - | TRBJ1-4 | TRBV15 | TGTGCCACCAGCATAGTCGGGGCTCCTAATGAAAAACTGTTTTTT | CATSIVGAPNEKLFF
- | - | TRBJ2-7 | TRBV7-2 | TGTGCCAGCAGCTCTAGGGGGGCACTGGCCTACGAGCAGTACTTC | CASSSRGALAYEQYF
- | - | TRBJ2-1 | TRBV20-1 | TGCAGTCTTAACCGGGACGGAAGATACAATGAGCAGTTCTTC | CSLNRDGRYNEQFF
- | few | TRBJ1-5 | TRBV5-6 | TGTGCCAGCAGCGCCGACAGCCTTAATCAGCCCCAGCATTTT | CASSADSLNQPQHF
- | - | TRBJ2-7 | TRBV5-4 | TGTGCCAGCAGCTCCCTCACTAGTTCGAACGAGCAGTACTTC | CASSSLTSSNEQYF
- | - | TRBJ1-5 | TRBV10-3 | TGTGCCATCAGTGGTGCAGATAGCAATCAGCCCCAGCATTTT | CAISGADSNQPQHF
- | - | TRBJ2-2 | TRBV6-2/TRBV6-3 | TGTGCCAGCAGTCCCGTGGGGGCTTGGTGGGACACCGGGGAGCTGTTTTTT | CASSPVGAWWDTGELFF
TRBD1 | - | TRBJ2-7 | TRBV27 | TGTGCCAGCAGTCCCCTCAGGGGGCACGAGCAGTACTTC | CASSPLRGHEQYF
- | - | TRBJ2-7 | TRBV20-1 | TGCAGTGCTAGTAGAATCAGGGTCTGGGAGCAGTACTTC | CSASRIRVWEQYF
TRBD1 | - | TRBJ2-7 | TRBV24-1 | TGTGCCACCAGTGACACCGGGACAGCGCCCTACGAGCAGTACTTC | CATSDTGTAPYEQYF
- | few | TRBJ1-4 | TRBV25-1 | TGTGCCAGCAGTGAATGGGCAGGGACTAATGAAAAACTGTTTTTT | CASSEWAGTNEKLFF
- | - | TRBJ2-7 | TRBV20-1 | TGCAGTGCCCCCAGCGGTACTTCCTACGAGCAGTACTTC | CSAPSGTSYEQYF
TRBD2 | few | TRBJ2-7 | TRBV2 | TGTGCCAGCAGTGGAGCGGGAGGGTTCAACGAGCAGTACTTC | CASSGAGGFNEQYF
- | - | TRBJ1-1 | TRBV4-1 | TGCGCCAGCAGCCAAGATCCGGGAGCATTTGAAGCTTTCTTT | CASSQDPGAFEAFF
- | - | TRBJ2-3 | TRBV9 | TGTGCCAGCAGCGTAGTCGGGGGAGAGACAGATACGCAGTATTTT | CASSVVGGETDTQYF
TRBD1 | - | TRBJ1-5 | TRBV12-3/TRBV12-4 | TGTGCCAGCAGTCCGCCCAACAGGGGAGATCAGCCCCAGCATTTT | CASSPPNRGDQPQHF
- | - | TRBJ2-3 | TRBV7-9 | TGTGCCAGCAGCTTAGTAGGAGTCGGGGCAGGGGATACGCAGTATTTT | CASSLVGVGAGDTQYF
TRBD1 | once | TRBJ1-1 | TRBV12-3/TRBV12-4 | TGTGCCAGCAGTAGACCAGACAGGGGCCCTGAAGCTTTCTTT | CASSRPDRGPEAFF
- | few | TRBJ2-7 | TRBV4-1 | TGCGCCAGCAGCCAAGATCTGGCCGAATACGAGCAGTACTTC | CASSQDLAEYEQYF
- | - | TRBJ2-5 | TRBV25-1 | TGTGCCAGCAGTGAATATTCCAGTTCCTCAGCCGAGACCCAGTACTTC | CASSEYSSSSAETQYF
TRBD1 | - | TRBJ2-5 | TRBV7-6 | TGTGCCAGCAGCAACTCCCTCCGGGACAGGGGTGAGACCCAGTACTTC | CASSNSLRDRGETQYF
- | - | TRBJ2-1 | TRBV29-1 | TGCAGCGTTACGGCCGGAGTCAATGAGCAGTTCTTC | CSVTAGVNEQFF
- | few | TRBJ2-5 | TRBV6-1 | TGTGCCAGCAGTGAAGGGAGCGGGACCCAGTACTTC | CASSEGSGTQYF
TRBD1 | - | TRBJ2-2 | TRBV28 | TGTGCCAGCAGCTCGGAGGCCCGGACAGGGGAGAACACCGGGGAGCTGTTTTTT | CASSSEARTGENTGELFF
- | - | TRBJ2-3 | TRBV28 | TGTGCCAGCAGTTTACTAGCTCCAGATACGCAGTATTTT | CASSLLAPDTQYF
- | - | TRBJ2-3 | TRBV4-2 | TGTGCCAGCAGCCAAGATGGACTATACACAGATACGCAGTATTTT | CASSQDGLYTDTQYF
- | few | TRBJ2-3 | TRBV20-1 | TGCAGTGCTAGAGATGGGGGAGCGGTCACAGATACGCAGTATTTT | CSARDGGAVTDTQYF
TRBD1 | - | TRBJ2-3 | TRBV7-9 | TGTGCCAGCAGCTACGCACCGGGACAGAGTACAGATACGCAGTATTTT | CASSYAPGQSTDTQYF
- | - | TRBJ2-3 | TRBV4-1 | TGCGCCAGCAGCCAAGAAGGTTCAGGGACCTCGGGCACAGATACGCAGTATTTT | CASSQEGSGTSGTDTQYF
- | - | TRBJ1-6 | TRBV13 | TGTGCCAGCAGCTTCCGACCTCAGGGTTCACCCCTCCACTTT | CASSFRPQGSPLHF
TRBD1 | - | TRBJ1-1 | TRBV7-6 | TGTGCCAGCAGCAGAGGGACAGGGGGTAATGAAGCTTTCTTT | CASSRGTGGNEAFF
- | - | TRBJ1-2 | TRBV7-2 | TGTGCCACAGACGGCGGAAGAAATGGCTACACCTTC | CATDGGRNGYTF
- | - | TRBJ2-7 | TRBV6-1 | TGTGCCAGCAGGGTCGGGGACCACGAGCAGTACTTC | CASRVGDHEQYF
- | - | TRBJ2-7 | TRBV20-1 | TGCAGTGCTAGCAGTGGACAAGGAGCCTACGAGCAGTACTTC | CSASSGQGAYEQYF
- | - | TRBJ2-4 | TRBV10-3 | TGTGCCACTGATCCCGGGAATGACAAAAACATTCAGTACTTC | CATDPGNDKNIQYF
- | once | TRBJ1-2 | TRBV2 | TGTGCCAGCAGTGTGCAGGTCCTAAACTATGGCTACACCTTC | CASSVQVLNYGYTF
TRBD2 | few | TRBJ2-1 | TRBV4-2 | TGTGCCAGCAGCCATGGACTAGCGGGGAACAATGAGCAGTTCTTC | CASSHGLAGNNEQFF
- | - | TRBJ2-1 | TRBV4-1 | TGCGCCAGCAGGCCCGAGATGGGACTTGTCAATGAGCAGTTCTTC | CASRPEMGLVNEQFF
TRBD2 | - | TRBJ2-7 | TRBV10-3 | TGTGCCATCAGCGGACTAGCGGGAGTAGCGGACTCCTACGAGCAGTACTTC | CAISGLAGVADSYEQYF
TRBD1 | - | TRBJ1-1 | TRBV7-9 | TGTGCCAGCAGCCCGTACCCCCGACAGGGGCCCTCTAACACTGAAGCTTTCTTT | CASSPYPRQGPSNTEAFF
TRBD1 | few | TRBJ1-5 | TRBV7-2 | TGTGCCAGCAGCCTTGGCGGCAGGGGGCCCCTAGGTGGCAATCAGCCCCAGCATTTT | CASSLGGRGPLGGNQPQHF
TRBD1 | few | TRBJ1-5 | TRBV20-1 | TGCAGTGCTAGTAGGGACAGGGGCAATCAGCCCCAGCATTTT | CSASRDRGNQPQHF
- | - | TRBJ1-5 | TRBV28 | TGTGCTACTCAGGGTAGCAATCAGCCCCAGCATTTT | CATQGSNQPQHF
TRBD2 | once | TRBJ2-2 | TRBV25-1 | TGTGCCAGCAGTGCTCACGGGGAGGGAGGAGCGCCCGGGGAGCTGTTTTTT | CASSAHGEGGAPGELFF
- | - | TRBJ2-5 | TRBV7-2 | TGTGCCAGCAGCTTACCAACAGGGAAGACGCTAAGAGTAGAGACCCAGTACTTC | CASSLPTGKTLRVETQYF
- | - | TRBJ2-7 | TRBV4-3 | TGCGCCAGCAGCCAAGTGCCAGGGTCTCTCGAGCAGTACTTC | CASSQVPGSLEQYF
- | - | TRBJ2-3 | TRBV6-5 | TGTGCCAGCAGTTACTCGAGCCCGGTCATGGGAGATACGCAGTATTTT | CASSYSSPVMGDTQYF
TRBD1 | - | TRBJ1-1 | TRBV2 | TGTGCCAGCAGACGCGACAGGGCCTTAGGGAACACTGAAGCTTTCTTT | CASRRDRALGNTEAFF
- | - | TRBJ2-5 | TRBV4-2 | TGTGCCAGCAGGGACATATTCCAAGAGACCCAGTACTTC | CASRDIFQETQYF
- | few | TRBJ2-5 | TRBV24-1 | TGTGCCACCAGTGATTTGACAGGGTTCGGGGGGACCCAGTACTTC | CATSDLTGFGGTQYF
TRBD2 | once | TRBJ2-1 | TRBV7-9 | TGTGCCAGGAGACTAGCGCAGCTGGGTGAGCAGTTCTTC | CARRLAQLGEQFF
TRBD1 | - | TRBJ2-7 | TRBV27 | TGTGCCAGCAGTTTAAAGGGGCCGGGACAGGCCTACGAGCAGTACTTC | CASSLKGPGQAYEQYF
TRBD2 | - | TRBJ2-1 | TRBV6-2/TRBV6-3 | TGTGCCAGCAGAGTGGGACTAGCCTACAATGAGCAGTTCTTC | CASRVGLAYNEQFF